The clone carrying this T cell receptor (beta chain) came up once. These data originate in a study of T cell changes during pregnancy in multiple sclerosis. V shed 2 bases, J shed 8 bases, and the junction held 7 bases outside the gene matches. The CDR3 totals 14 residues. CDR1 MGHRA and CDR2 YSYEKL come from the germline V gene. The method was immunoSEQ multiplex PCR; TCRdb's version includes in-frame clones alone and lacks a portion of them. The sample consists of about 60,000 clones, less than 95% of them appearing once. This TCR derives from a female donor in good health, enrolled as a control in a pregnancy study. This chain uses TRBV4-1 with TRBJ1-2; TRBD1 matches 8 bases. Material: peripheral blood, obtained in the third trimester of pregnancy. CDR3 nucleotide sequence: TGCGCCAGCAGCCAACTCGACAGGGGCTGGGGCTACACCTTC. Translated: CASSQLDRGWGYTF.